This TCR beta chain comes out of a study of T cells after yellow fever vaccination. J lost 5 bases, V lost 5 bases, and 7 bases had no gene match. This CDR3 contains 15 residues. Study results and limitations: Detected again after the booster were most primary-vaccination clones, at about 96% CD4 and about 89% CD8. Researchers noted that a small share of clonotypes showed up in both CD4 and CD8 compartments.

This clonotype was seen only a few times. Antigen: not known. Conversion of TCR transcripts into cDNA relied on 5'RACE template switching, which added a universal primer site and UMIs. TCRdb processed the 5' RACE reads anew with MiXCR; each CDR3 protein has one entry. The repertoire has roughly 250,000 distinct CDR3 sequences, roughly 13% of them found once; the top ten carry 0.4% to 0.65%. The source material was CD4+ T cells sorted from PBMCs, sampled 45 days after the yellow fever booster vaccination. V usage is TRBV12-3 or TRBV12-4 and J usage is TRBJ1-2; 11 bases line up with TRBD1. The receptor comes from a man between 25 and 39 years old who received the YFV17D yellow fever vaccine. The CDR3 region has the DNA TGTGCCAGCAGTCTCCGGGACAGGGGGAAGTATGGCTACACCTTC. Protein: CASSLRDRGKYGYTF.